This entry describes one T cell receptor beta chain. As yet, its antigen is unknown. Autoimmune disease history or systemic immunosuppression led to patients being barred. This entry comes from a study of OX40 agonist ivuxolimab in advanced cancers. At the level of the study: Patients' therapy was ivuxolimab, an antibody that acts as an agonist of OX40 (CD134). Patients were around 83% male with ages roughly 20 to 80, mean approximately 62.

General study findings and limits: On average, CD8+ T cells had more expanded clones than CD4+.

The repertoire was sequenced with immunoSEQ multiplex PCR; TCRdb's copy has only in-frame clones and lacks some. The sample holds around 50,000 clones, around 86% seen once. The CDR3 runs to 14 residues. Trimming cost V 8 bases and J 4 bases, with 14 bases left between them. CDR1 LNHDA and CDR2 SQIVND come from the germline V gene (reference sequence). The sequenced sample was CD4+ or CD8+ T cells sorted from blood, obtained in a trial of the OX40 agonist ivuxolimab. The chain carries TRBV19 and TRBJ2-2, with a tentative D call TRBD2 (5 bases). The origin of this receptor is an adult with an advanced solid tumor such as melanoma, head and neck, liver or kidney cancer. The CDR3: CASRGLLLTGELFF. The DNA for the CDR3 is TGTGCCAGTCGAGGACTCCTACTCACCGGGGAGCTGTTTTTT.